This T cell receptor beta chain was sequenced in a study of OX40 agonist ivuxolimab in advanced cancers. Overall study: Ivuxolimab, which is an agonistic anti-OX40 (CD134) antibody, was administered to the patients. Study-wide points: On average, CD8+ T cells showed a greater number of expanded clones than CD4+. Patients with a partial response at 0.1-3.0 mg/kg had among the lowest clonal expansion.

CDR1 MDHEN and CDR2 SYDVKM come from the germline V gene. CDR3 length: 14 residues. V shed 4 bases, J shed 15 bases, and the junction held 14 bases outside the gene matches. Remarks on this clone: Its cognate antigen is unknown.

The data were produced by immunoSEQ multiplex PCR, yet TCRdb's version contains in-frame clones alone and is incomplete. The sample has roughly 61,000 clones; under 90% are singletons. The source is an adult with an advanced solid tumor such as melanoma, head and neck, liver or kidney cancer. The chain joins TRBV28 to TRBJ2-4, with 8 nucleotides matching TRBD2. The sequenced sample was CD4+ or CD8+ T cells sorted from blood, obtained in a trial of the OX40 agonist ivuxolimab. The CDR3 loop reads CASSSAGREDLLYF. The CDR3 DNA reads as TGTGCCAGCAGTTCAGCCGGGCGGGAGGATCTTCTGTACTTC.